What follows describes a single T cell receptor beta chain. This CDR3 region has 16 residues. Germline loops: CDR1 SGHVS, CDR2 FNYEAQ. The germline V and J ends were trimmed by 5 bases and 0 bases, with 13 bases remaining between them. PCR involved 60 Vbeta and 13 Jbeta primers. The data were produced by immunoSEQ multiplex PCR, yet TCRdb's version contains in-frame clones alone and is incomplete. The sample lists tens of thousands of clones; roughly 8.2% were seen once. This entry is derived from a study of cytomegalovirus exposure and HLA in healthy donors. The sequenced sample consisted of PBMCs. This sequence joins TRBV7-6 and TRBJ1-4; D perhaps matches TRBD1 (6 bases). The receptor was isolated from a man over 45 in good health and CMV-seronegative. CDR3 loop: CASSPGQPATNEKLFF. DNA for the CDR3: TGTGCCAGCAGCCCCGGACAGCCGGCAACTAATGAAAAACTGTTTTTT.